The present T cell receptor beta chain was sequenced within a study of OX40 agonist ivuxolimab in advanced cancers. Method: immunoSEQ multiplex PCR; TCRdb's copy keeps in-frame clones and lacks some. This table has approximately 45,000 clones, around 85% appearing once. The V end was cut by 1 base, the J end by 5 bases, with 6 bases between. The CDR3 runs 13 residues. Per germline, CDR1 SGHNT and CDR2 YYREEE (reference sequence). Sequenced material: CD4+ or CD8+ T cells sorted from blood, taken in a trial of the OX40 agonist ivuxolimab. This sequence originates from an adult with an advanced solid tumor such as melanoma, head and neck, liver or kidney cancer. The chain uses TRBV5-4 and TRBJ2-2, with D uncertain. The CDR3 protein is CASSLKATGELFF. The CDR3 DNA sequence: TGTGCCAGCAGCTTGAAGGCTACCGGGGAGCTGTTTTTT.